This T cell receptor beta chain emerged from a study of cytomegalovirus exposure and HLA in healthy donors. Looking at the study overall: The 500 to 750 first-cohort repertoires and the 130 or so validation repertoires shared the same platform, a later analysis reported.

The V end lost 1 base, the J end lost 5 bases, and 12 bases lay between the germline ends. The CDR3 sequence is 15 residues long. Germline V gene data show CDR1 as MNHNS and CDR2 as SASEGT. Here immunoSEQ multiplex PCR was the method, and the copy in TCRdb shows in-frame clones only, minus some. The sample includes 200,000 to 250,000 clones, roughly 91% of them seen just once. Sequencing was done on a sample of PBMCs. The chain joins TRBV6-1 to TRBJ1-5, with a tentative D call TRBD1 (5 bases). This clonotype was sampled from a woman between 18 and 29 years old in good health and CMV-seropositive. CDR3 loop: CASSEDKAGYQPQHF. The CDR3, as DNA: TGTGCCAGCAGTGAAGATAAGGCAGGGTATCAGCCCCAGCATTTT.